The 18 T cell receptor beta chains below come from one sample, sequenced in a study of identical twins. TCRdb ran MiXCR on the 5' RACE reads and lists one entry per CDR3 protein. The table lists about 240,000 distinct CDR3 sequences, about 10% of them singletons. Sequencing used memory T cells sorted from blood. The receptor set was obtained from a man aged 45-60 years in good health.

This clonotype was counted ten times or more. The genes are TRBV27 and TRBJ1-4, with 8 bases lining up with TRBD1. CDR1 and CDR2 (germline): MNHEY, SMNVEV (reference sequence). The CDR3 sequence is 14 residues long. The J segment lost 8 bases and the V segment lost 4 bases, leaving 6 bases of the junction unmatched. This CDR3 is CASSSRTGQEKLFF. The CDR3 DNA is TGTGCCAGCAGTTCCAGGACAGGGCAGGAAAAACTGTTTTTT.

The chain employs TRBV7-2 and TRBJ1-2, with D maybe TRBD1 (6 bases). The V gene's germline CDR1 is SGHTA and CDR2 FQGNSA. V lost 6 bases and J lost 3, with 14 bases in between. The CDR3 contains 14 residues. CDR3 sequence (DNA): TGTGCCAGCAGATTCAAGGGGGTAGACTATGGCTACACCTTC. It translates to CASRFKGVDYGYTF.

V usage is TRBV28 and J usage is TRBJ2-3, with unresolved D. The V gene lost 3 bases and the J gene lost 5 bases, with 6 bases spanning the gap. This CDR3 spans 12 amino acids. The germline V gene has CDR1 MDHEN and CDR2 SYDVKM. The DNA of the CDR3 is TGTGCCAGCAGTTTGATCCAAGATACGCAGTATTTT. This encodes CASSLIQDTQYF. The variable domain in full, completed from reference TRBV28 and TRBJ2-3, reads DVKVTQSSRYLVKRTGEKVFLECVQDMDHENMFWYRQDPGLGLRLIYFSYDVKMKEKGDIPEGYSVSREKKERFSLILESASTNQTSMYLCASSLIQDTQYFGPGTRLTVL.

V usage is TRBV12-3 or TRBV12-4 and J usage is TRBJ2-5; a possible D gene is TRBD1 (6 bases). Trimming shortened V by 5 bases and J by 4 bases, and 17 bases separated the two germline ends. CDR3 length: 15 residues. CDR3 amino acids: CASSPQQGTGETQYF. DNA of the CDR3: TGTGCCAGCAGTCCCCAACAGGGAACGGGAGAGACCCAGTACTTC.

This clonotype was counted at least ten times. One junction end does not reproduce the germline sequence, and a read error may be involved. The chain carries TRBV7-7 and TRBJ2-2; D remains ambiguous. The CDR3 totals 12 residues. In germline, CDR1 is SSHAT, CDR2 FNYEAQ (reference sequence). Here the CDR3 reads CASSPGAGELFF. Here the CDR3 DNA reads TGTGCTAGCAGCCCTGGTGCCGGGGAGCTGTTTTTT.

This clonotype was seen only a few times. One junction end disagrees with the germline gene, perhaps due to a read error. The chain combines TRBV18 with TRBJ1-4; TRBD1 is a possible D gene (6 bases). CDR1 is KGHSH, CDR2 LQKENI, per germline. The CDR3 covers 13 residues. DNA for the CDR3: TGTGCCAGCTCGCCACAGGGAGGGGAAAAACTGTTTTTT. Protein: CASSPQGGEKLFF.

The CDR3 DNA reads as TGTGCCAGCAGCCACCAACGGGGGGTTAACACCGGGGAGCTGTTTTTT. Encoded protein: CASSHQRGVNTGELFF. The V call is TRBV25-1, the J call TRBJ2-2, with 7 bases matching TRBD2. The CDR3 spans 16 residues. V lost 6 bases, J lost 2 bases, and 9 bases stayed unmatched. Germline V CDR1 and CDR2: MGHDK, SYGVNS.

This clonotype was counted many times. The chain recombines TRBV5-1 with TRBJ1-4, with D possibly matching TRBD1 (5 bases). Germline CDR1 and CDR2: SGHRS and YFSETQ. The V and J ends lost 7 bases and 5 bases respectively, with 9 bases between them. This CDR3 has 12 amino acids. The CDR3 loop is CASRQGNEKLFF. Written as DNA, the CDR3 is TGCGCCAGCCGTCAGGGAAATGAAAAACTGTTTTTT. The full variable domain, rest sourced from reference TRBV5-1 and TRBJ1-4, is KAGVTQTPRYLIKTRGQQVTLSCSPISGHRSVSWYQQTPGQGLQFLFEYFSETQRNKGNFPGRFSGRQFSNSRSEMNVSTLELGDSALYLCASRQGNEKLFFGSGTQLSVL.

The genes are TRBV5-1 and TRBJ1-1, with a weak D call TRBD1 (6 bases). CDR1 is SGHRS, CDR2 YFSETQ, per germline. The CDR3 sequence is 16 residues long. The V and J ends lost 0 bases and 1 base respectively, with 13 bases between them. The CDR3 coding sequence is TGCGCCAGCAGCTTGGCTCAGGGACAAGCGAACACTGAAGCTTTCTTT. Residues: CASSLAQGQANTEAFF.

The rearrangement uses TRBV5-6 and TRBJ1-2, with a possible D match to TRBD1 (6 bases). Germline CDR1 and CDR2: SGHDT and YYEEEE. This CDR3 comprises 16 residues. V lost 3 bases and J lost 4, with 19 bases in between. In DNA, the CDR3 is TGTGCCAGCAGCTCGGACCCAACAGGGCTCAGCTATGGCTACACCTTC. It is translated as CASSSDPTGLSYGYTF.

This clonotype was observed many times. The rearrangement uses TRBV5-4 and TRBJ2-1; 9 bases agree with TRBD2. Trimming cost V 4 bases and J 9 bases; bases outside gene matches: 14. From germline, CDR1 is SGHNT and CDR2 YYREEE (reference sequence). This CDR3 contains 16 residues. In DNA, the CDR3 is TGTGCCAGCAGCCGTACTAGCGGGCCGACCGGGGGTGAGCAGTTCTTC. The encoded protein is CASSRTSGPTGGEQFF.

The chain is built from TRBV7-9 and TRBJ1-6; TRBD1 is a possible D gene (6 bases). V gave up 2 bases and J gave up 5 bases, with 7 bases separating them. The CDR3 spans 14 residues. CDR1 SEHNR and CDR2 FQNEAQ come from the germline V gene (reference sequence). The CDR3 nucleotides read TGTGCCAGCAGCTTATGGGACAATAATTCACCCCTCCACTTT. This translates into CASSLWDNNSPLHF.

This sequence joins TRBV6-1 and TRBJ1-1, with TRBD1 as a possible D gene (5 bases). The germline CDR1 and CDR2 sequences are MNHNS and SASEGT. The CDR3 runs 14 residues. The V end was cut by 8 bases, the J end by 1 base, with 14 bases between. This CDR3 reads CASDGGVQNTEAFF. CDR3 DNA sequence: TGTGCCAGCGACGGGGGGGTACAGAACACTGAAGCTTTCTTT.

The chain links TRBV6-1 to TRBJ2-3, with D possibly called TRBD1 or TRBD2 (5 bases each). This CDR3 comprises 16 residues. Germline loops: CDR1 MNHNS, CDR2 SASEGT. The V end lost 4 bases, the J end lost 1 base, and 15 bases lay between the germline ends. The CDR3 nucleotides are TGTGCCAGCAGTGGAGGGACCTCGAGCCGCACAGATACGCAGTATTTT. It is translated as CASSGGTSSRTDTQYF.

This clonotype was observed at least ten times. The rearrangement uses TRBV5-1 and TRBJ2-5; no definite D call. The CDR3 totals 14 residues. Germline-derived CDR1 and CDR2 are SGHRS and YFSETQ. Between the trimmed V and J ends, which lost 4 bases and 4 bases, there was a span of 14 bases. The CDR3 reads CASSTGPGRETQYF. The CDR3, as DNA: TGCGCCAGCAGCACCGGACCCGGACGAGAGACCCAGTACTTC.

The sample holds many counts of this clonotype. This chain connects TRBV5-1 to TRBJ2-2, with 7 bases fitting TRBD2. The V segment lost 5 bases and the J segment 6 bases; nucleotides outside the gene matches: 10. This CDR3 contains 15 residues. The germline gives CDR1 SGHRS, CDR2 YFSETQ. The chain's CDR3 is CASRASGIGAGELFF. CDR3 DNA sequence: TGCGCCAGCAGGGCCAGCGGGATAGGGGCCGGGGAGCTGTTTTTT.

This clonotype was found a few times. The V call is TRBV28, the J call TRBJ2-7; 7 bases match TRBD2. CDR3 length: 16 amino acids. The ends lost 4 bases at V and 2 bases at J; junction bases unmatched: 11. Germline-derived CDR1 and CDR2 are MDHEN and SYDVKM. The CDR3 reads CASSSDWGRGTYEQYF. The CDR3 nucleotides read TGTGCCAGCAGTTCAGACTGGGGGAGGGGAACCTACGAGCAGTACTTC.

This chain uses TRBV29-1 with TRBJ1-2, with D possibly being TRBD1 (5 bases). The V gene's germline CDR1 is SQVTM and CDR2 ANQGSEA. V gave up 3 bases and J gave up 0 bases, with 8 bases separating them. The CDR3 has 13 amino acids. CDR3 residues: CSVEGPANYGYTF. CDR3 DNA: TGCAGCGTTGAGGGGCCAGCTAACTATGGCTACACCTTC.